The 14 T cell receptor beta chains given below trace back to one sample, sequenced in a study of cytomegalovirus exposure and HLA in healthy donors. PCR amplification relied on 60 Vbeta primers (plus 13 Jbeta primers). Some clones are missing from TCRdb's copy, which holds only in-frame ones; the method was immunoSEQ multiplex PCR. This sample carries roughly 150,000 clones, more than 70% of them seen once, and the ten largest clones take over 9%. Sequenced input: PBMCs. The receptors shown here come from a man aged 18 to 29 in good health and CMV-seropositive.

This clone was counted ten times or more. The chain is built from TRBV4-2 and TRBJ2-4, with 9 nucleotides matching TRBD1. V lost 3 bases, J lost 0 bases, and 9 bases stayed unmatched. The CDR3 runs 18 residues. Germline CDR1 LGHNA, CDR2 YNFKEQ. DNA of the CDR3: TGTGCCAGCAGCCAGTTTCCCCCGGGACAGGGAGCCAAAAACATTCAGTACTTC. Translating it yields CASSQFPPGQGAKNIQYF.

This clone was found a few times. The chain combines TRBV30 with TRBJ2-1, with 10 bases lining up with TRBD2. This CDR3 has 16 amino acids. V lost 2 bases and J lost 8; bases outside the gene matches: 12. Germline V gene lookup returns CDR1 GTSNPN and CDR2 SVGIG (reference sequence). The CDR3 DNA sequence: TGTGCCTGGAGTTTAGGACTAGCGGACTTCTTGGATGAGCAGTTCTTC. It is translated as CAWSLGLADFLDEQFF.

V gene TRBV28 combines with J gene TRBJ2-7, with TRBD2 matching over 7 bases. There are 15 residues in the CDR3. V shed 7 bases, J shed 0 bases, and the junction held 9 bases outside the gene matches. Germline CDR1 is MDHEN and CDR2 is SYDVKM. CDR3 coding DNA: TGTGCCAGCACTAAGATACAGCGGGACTCCTACGAGCAGTACTTC. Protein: CASTKIQRDSYEQYF.

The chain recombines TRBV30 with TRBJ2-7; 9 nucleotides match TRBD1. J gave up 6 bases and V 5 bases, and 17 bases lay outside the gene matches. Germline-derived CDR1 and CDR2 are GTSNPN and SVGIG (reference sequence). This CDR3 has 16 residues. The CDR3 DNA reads TGTGCCTGGGGGGGGATTACCGGGACAGGGTCGGGCGAGCAGTACTTC. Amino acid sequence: CAWGGITGTGSGEQYF.

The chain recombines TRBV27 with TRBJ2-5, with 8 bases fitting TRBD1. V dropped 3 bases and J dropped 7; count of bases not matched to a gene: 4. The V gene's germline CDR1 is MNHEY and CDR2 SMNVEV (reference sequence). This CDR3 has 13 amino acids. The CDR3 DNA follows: TGTGCCAGCAGTTTTGGACAGGGAGGGACCCAGTACTTC. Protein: CASSFGQGGTQYF.

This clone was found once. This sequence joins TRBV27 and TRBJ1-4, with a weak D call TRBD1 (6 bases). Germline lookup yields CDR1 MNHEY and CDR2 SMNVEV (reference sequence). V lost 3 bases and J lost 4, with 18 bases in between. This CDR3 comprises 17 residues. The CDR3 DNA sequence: TGTGCCAGCAGTTTCGATAGGGGGAACGGACGTAATGAAAAACTGTTTTTT. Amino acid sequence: CASSFDRGNGRNEKLFF.

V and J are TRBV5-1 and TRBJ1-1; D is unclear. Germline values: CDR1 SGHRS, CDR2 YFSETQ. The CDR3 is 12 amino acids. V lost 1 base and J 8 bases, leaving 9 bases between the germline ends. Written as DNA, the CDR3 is TGCGCCAGCAGCTTGCATGGGCCAGAAGCTTTCTTT. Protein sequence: CASSLHGPEAFF.

Here the CDR3 reads CASSRRLAGGSTDTQYF. The CDR3 bases are TGTGCCAGCAGTCGCCGACTAGCGGGAGGAAGCACAGATACGCAGTATTTT. The rearrangement uses TRBV27 and TRBJ2-3; 13 bases map to TRBD2. CDR3 length: 17 amino acids. Germline loops: CDR1 MNHEY, CDR2 SMNVEV (reference sequence). After removal of 5 bases from V and 0 bases from J, the junction contained 5 bases not matched to a gene.

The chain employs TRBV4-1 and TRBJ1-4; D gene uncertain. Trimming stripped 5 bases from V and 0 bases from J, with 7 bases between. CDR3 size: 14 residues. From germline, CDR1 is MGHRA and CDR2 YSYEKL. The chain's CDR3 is CASSSFATNEKLFF. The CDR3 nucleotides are TGCGCCAGCAGCTCTTTTGCAACTAATGAAAAACTGTTTTTT.

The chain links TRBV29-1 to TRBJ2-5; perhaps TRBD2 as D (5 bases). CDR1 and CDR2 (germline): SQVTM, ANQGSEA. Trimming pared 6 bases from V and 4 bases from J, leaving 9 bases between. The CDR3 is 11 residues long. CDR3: CSVSEGETQYF. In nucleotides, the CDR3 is TGCAGCGTCTCAGAGGGAGAGACCCAGTACTTC.

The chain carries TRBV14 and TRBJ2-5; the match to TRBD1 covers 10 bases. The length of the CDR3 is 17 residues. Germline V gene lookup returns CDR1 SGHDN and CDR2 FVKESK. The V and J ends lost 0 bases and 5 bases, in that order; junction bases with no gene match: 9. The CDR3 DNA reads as TGTGCCAGCAGCCAAGATCCGGGACAGGGGCGACTGGAGACCCAGTACTTC. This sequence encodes CASSQDPGQGRLETQYF.

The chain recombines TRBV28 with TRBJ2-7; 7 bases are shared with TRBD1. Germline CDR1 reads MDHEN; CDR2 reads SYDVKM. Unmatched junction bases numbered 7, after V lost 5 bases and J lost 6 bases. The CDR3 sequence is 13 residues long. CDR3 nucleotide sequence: TGTGCCAGCAGTCGACAGGGTCTGGCCGAGCAGTACTTC. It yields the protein CASSRQGLAEQYF.

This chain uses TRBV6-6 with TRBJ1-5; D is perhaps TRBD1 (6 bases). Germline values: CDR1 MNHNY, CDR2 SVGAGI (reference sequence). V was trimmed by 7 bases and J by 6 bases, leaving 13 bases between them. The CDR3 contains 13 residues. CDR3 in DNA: TGTGCCAGCACTAAACAGGGAAGTCAGCCCCAGCATTTT. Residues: CASTKQGSQPQHF.

The chain's CDR3 is CASSLAGSYDTQYF. CDR3 DNA sequence: TGTGCCAGCAGCTTAGCGGGGAGTTATGATACGCAGTATTTT. V usage is TRBV7-9 and J usage is TRBJ2-3; the D gene is possibly TRBD2 (5 bases). This CDR3 is 14 amino acids long. The ends were cut back, 0 bases at V and 6 bases at J, with 10 bases in the middle. Germline CDR1 SEHNR, CDR2 FQNEAQ (reference sequence).